This T cell receptor (beta chain) was identified in a study of OX40 agonist ivuxolimab in advanced cancers. Across the study: Dose-escalation patients' cancers were hepatocellular carcinoma, melanoma, renal cell or head and neck cancer. The study's findings and limits: At 0.1-3.0 mg/kg, partial responders had clonal expansion among the lowest observed.

The J segment lost 5 bases and the V segment lost 6 bases, leaving 6 bases of the junction unmatched. CDR1 MRHNA and CDR2 SNTAGT come from the germline V gene. This CDR3 is built from 14 residues. Libraries were prepared by immunoSEQ multiplex PCR; TCRdb keeps only in-frame clonotypes and omits some of them. The repertoire consists of about 51,000 clones, with about 86% occurring once and the leading ten covering 3% to 3.5%. About this clone itself: What it recognizes is unknown.

Sequenced here: CD4+ or CD8+ T cells sorted from blood, sampled in a trial of the OX40 agonist ivuxolimab. The chain employs TRBV6-4 and TRBJ2-2; 7 nucleotides line up with TRBD1. This receptor was identified in an adult with an advanced solid tumor such as melanoma, head and neck, liver or kidney cancer. CDR3 sequence: CASREQGSTGELFF. The CDR3 DNA reads as TGTGCCAGCAGGGAACAGGGGTCTACCGGGGAGCTGTTTTTT.